This section outlines one TCR beta chain sequence together with its context. The data derive from a study of CD8 T cells in Susac syndrome. Random hexamers were used to reverse transcribe the RNA input (about 0.5 to 1 ug). Across 54 Vbeta and 13 Jbeta, immunoSEQ multiplex PCR amplified TCR beta CDR3. TCRdb passed the immunoSEQ multiplex PCR reads through MiXCR, listing each CDR3 protein once. The sample records roughly 150,000 distinct CDR3 sequences, about 92% being singletons. V shed 5 bases and J shed 6 bases, with 10 bases lying between them. This CDR3 contains 12 residues. This TCR was recovered from a human donor in good health. The gene calls are TRBV12-3 or TRBV12-4 and TRBJ1-1; D is uncertain. Sequencing input: CD4+ T cells from PBMCs. CDR3 residues: CASSPRGSEAFF. CDR3 DNA: TGTGCCAGCAGTCCCCGAGGCTCTGAAGCTTTCTTT.